A single sample is the source of the 2 T cell receptor beta chains below, sequenced in a study of blood T cell repertoires in COVID-19. Clones were sequenced by immunoSEQ multiplex PCR, and TCRdb holds only the in-frame ones, with some missing. Altogether under 200,000 clones are present, about 76% being singletons, with the ten largest covering about 6.5%. The sequencing sample was made of peripheral blood. Receptors were obtained from a woman aged 40 to 50 with COVID-19, enrolled during active disease.

CDR3 amino acids: CASSLSGSSFNEQFF. In nucleotides, the CDR3 is TGCGCCAGCAGCCTCAGCGGGAGCTCGTTCAATGAGCAGTTCTTC. J is TRBJ2-1 and V is TRBV5-1; 8 positions match TRBD2. The ends lost 4 bases at V and 6 bases at J; junction bases unmatched: 9. The CDR3 covers 15 residues. Looked up from germline, CDR1 is SGHRS and CDR2 is YFSETQ.

V and J are TRBV6-5 and TRBJ1-2, with D possibly being TRBD1 (6 bases). CDR3 length: 14 amino acids. Germline CDR1 and CDR2: MNHEY and SVGAGI. Trimming shortened V by 2 bases and J by 3 bases, and 10 bases separated the two germline ends. CDR3 sequence reads: CASSYGGADYGYTF. CDR3 in DNA: TGTGCCAGCAGTTACGGGGGGGCAGACTATGGCTACACCTTC.